The 31 T cell receptor beta chains below all came from one sample that was sequenced in a study of a mutant IDH1 vaccine in newly diagnosed glioma. TCRdb's table, derived via immunoSEQ multiplex PCR, lists solely in-frame clones and lacks some. The repertoire holds some 87,000 clones, with 80% as singletons. Documented time point: baseline, week 1 (first vaccination visit). The treatment was: pre-vaccination baseline after standard-of-care therapy. Material: PBMCs, obtained from a glioma patient treated with radiotherapy, temozolomide or both. All receptors derive from a middle-aged man with glioma.

This rearrangement joins TRBV5-1 to TRBJ2-7; 8 nucleotides line up with TRBD1. This CDR3 has 16 amino acids. Germline lookup yields CDR1 SGHRS and CDR2 YFSETQ. With 0 bases clipped from V and 4 bases from J, the junction kept 9 bases outside the gene matches. Written as DNA, the CDR3 is TGCGCCAGCAGCTTGGATACGTCAGGGGGCCCTTACGAGCAGTACTTC. Translation gives CASSLDTSGGPYEQYF.

This clone was counted only a few times. This chain joins TRBV7-6 and TRBJ1-3; D may be TRBD1 (5 bases). The CDR3 contains 13 residues. Deletions cut 1 base from V and 8 bases from J, with 9 bases between. Germline V gene data show CDR1 as SGHVS and CDR2 as FNYEAQ. The CDR3 coding sequence is TGTGCCAGCAGCTTAGTGGGGGGAGACACCATATATTTT. Its translation is CASSLVGGDTIYF.

Details on this clone: The same CDR3 also results from other DNA sequences found in this sample. The chain uses TRBV9 and TRBJ2-5; D is uncertain. The CDR3 is 14 amino acids. Trimming stripped 0 bases from V and 2 bases from J, with 8 bases between. The germline CDR1 and CDR2 sequences are SGDLS and YYNGEE. The CDR3 DNA reads as TGTGCCAGCAGCGTAGGACTGGGGCAAGAGACCCAGTACTTC. Translating gives CASSVGLGQETQYF. Full variable domain (outside the CDR3, taken from reference TRBV9 and TRBJ2-5): DSGVTQTPKHLITATGQRVTLRCSPRSGDLSVYWYQQSLDQGLQFLIQYYNGEERAKGNILERFSAQQFPDLHSELNLSSLELGDSALYFCASSVGLGQETQYFGPGTRLLVL.

V usage is TRBV7-2 and J usage is TRBJ2-5; 14 bases are a match to TRBD2. J was trimmed by 4 bases and V by 3 bases; bases with no gene match: 1. The CDR3 extends over 15 amino acids. Germline values: CDR1 SGHTA, CDR2 FQGNSA. CDR3 nucleotides: TGTGCCAGCAGCTTGGGACTAGCGGGAGTAGAGACCCAGTACTTC. It codes for CASSLGLAGVETQYF.

There are a few counts of this clone. The gene calls are TRBV28 and TRBJ1-2; perhaps TRBD1 as D (5 bases). Germline CDR1 and CDR2: MDHEN and SYDVKM. This CDR3 spans 13 amino acids. V gave up 2 bases and J gave up 5 bases, with 9 bases separating them. The CDR3, as DNA: TGTGCCAGCAGTTTAAACCGACAGTATGGCTACACCTTC. Protein product: CASSLNRQYGYTF.

This clone was found a few times. The CDR3 bases are TGTGCCAGCAGTGACCGGGACAACACTGAAGCTTTCTTT. This translates into CASSDRDNTEAFF. The genes are TRBV6-4 and TRBJ1-1, with TRBD1 as a possible D gene (5 bases). CDR3 length: 13 amino acids. The germline V gene encodes CDR1 MRHNA and CDR2 SNTAGT. Trimming pared 2 bases from V and 2 bases from J, leaving 6 bases between.

This chain links TRBV19 with TRBJ2-3; TRBD2 agrees at 13 bases. The CDR3 is 16 residues long. V lost 5 bases, J lost 2 bases, and 4 bases stayed unmatched. CDR1 is LNHDA and CDR2 is SQIVND in the germline V gene (reference sequence). CDR3 sequence (DNA): TGTGCCAGTAGTTGGACTAGCGGGGGATACACAGATACGCAGTATTTT. It codes for CASSWTSGGYTDTQYF.

The gene calls are TRBV11-2 and TRBJ1-1; a weak D match, TRBD1 (5 bases). The germline gives CDR1 SGHAT, CDR2 FQNNGV. V gave up 1 base and J gave up 5 bases, with 17 bases separating them. The CDR3 is 16 residues long. Written as DNA, the CDR3 is TGTGCCAGCAGCTTAGGGCAGGGAGGGCCGAAGACTGAAGCTTTCTTT. Protein: CASSLGQGGPKTEAFF.

V usage is TRBV14 and J usage is TRBJ2-7; no firm D call. Germline assignment: CDR1 SGHDN and CDR2 FVKESK. V was shortened by 3 bases and J by 7 bases, with 16 bases between the two germline ends. The CDR3 sequence is 14 residues long. The CDR3 loop reads CASSHRTLAGEQYF. The CDR3 DNA reads as TGTGCCAGCAGCCACAGGACCCTGGCTGGGGAGCAGTACTTC.

DNA for the CDR3: TGTGCCAGCAGCCCCATACAGGGAGGTCTTGCCCACGAGCAGTACTTC. Amino acid sequence: CASSPIQGGLAHEQYF. The chain is built from TRBV5-4 and TRBJ2-7; D possibly uses TRBD1 or TRBD2 (6 bases each). Deletions cut 4 bases from V and 5 bases from J, with 22 bases between. The germline CDR1 and CDR2 sequences are SGHNT and YYREEE (reference sequence). The CDR3 spans 16 residues. Looking up the rest from reference TRBV5-4 and TRBJ2-7 gives the full variable domain: ETGVTQSPTHLIKTRGQQVTLRCSSQSGHNTVSWYQQALGQGPQFIFQYYREEENGRGNFPPRFSGLQFPNYSSELNVNALELDDSALYLCASSPIQGGLAHEQYFGPGTRLTVT.

This clone was seen more than once but under ten times. CDR3 sequence reads: CASSQEGTGGGNEKLFF. In DNA form, the CDR3 reads TGCGCCAGCAGCCAAGAGGGGACAGGGGGCGGTAATGAAAAACTGTTTTTT. V and J are TRBV4-3 and TRBJ1-4, with 12 bases lining up with TRBD1. From germline, CDR1 is LGHNA and CDR2 YSLEER. The trim removed 0 bases at V and 4 bases at J, leaving 3 bases unmatched. There are 17 residues in the CDR3.

V is TRBV6-5 and J is TRBJ2-4, with no clear D. The V gene's germline CDR1 is MNHEY and CDR2 SVGAGI. This CDR3 has 15 amino acids. Trimming cost V 6 bases and J 2 bases, with 14 bases left between them. CDR3 amino acids: CASSPAASTKNIQYF. The CDR3 DNA is TGTGCCAGCAGCCCAGCAGCTTCGACCAAAAACATTCAGTACTTC.

The V gene is TRBV18, the J gene TRBJ1-2, with D perhaps matching TRBD1 (5 bases). CDR1 and CDR2 from the germline V gene are KGHSH and LQKENI. V was shortened by 4 bases and J by 6 bases, with 12 bases between the two germline ends. The CDR3 spans 13 residues. CDR3 DNA: TGTGCCAGCTCACAGGGTCAAGGGGATGGCTACACCTTC. It yields the protein CASSQGQGDGYTF.

In the case of this clone: The sample carries other DNA sequences with the same CDR3. J is TRBJ1-1 and V is TRBV7-9; tentatively, D is TRBD1 (5 bases). The CDR3 contains 12 residues. The V gene lost 5 bases and the J gene lost 5 bases, with 9 bases spanning the gap. Germline V lookup: CDR1 SEHNR, CDR2 FQNEAQ (reference sequence). The CDR3 nucleotides are TGTGCCAGCAGCCCAGGGACTACTGAAGCTTTCTTT. It translates to CASSPGTTEAFF.

The rearrangement joins TRBV7-6 to TRBJ1-2, with 7 bases that match TRBD1. This CDR3 spans 17 amino acids. Germline CDR1 is SGHVS and CDR2 is FNYEAQ. After removal of 1 base from V and 4 bases from J, the junction contained 12 bases not matched to a gene. In DNA, the CDR3 is TGTGCCAGCAGCTTAGTACCGACCGGGACAGACGGCTATGGCTACACCTTC. Its protein product is CASSLVPTGTDGYGYTF.

The chain carries TRBV11-2 and TRBJ1-1; D is unclear. Deletions cut 0 bases from V and 2 bases from J, with 19 bases between. The germline CDR1 and CDR2 sequences are SGHAT and FQNNGV. The CDR3 extends over 18 amino acids. CDR3 in DNA: TGTGCCAGCAGCTTAGATCTAGGGAGGATTGGGATAAACACTGAAGCTTTCTTT. Translated, it gives CASSLDLGRIGINTEAFF.

This clone was detected only a few times. The rearrangement links TRBV28 to TRBJ2-5; 10 positions agree with TRBD2. J lost 5 bases, V lost 6 bases, and 12 bases had no gene match. The CDR3 spans 16 residues. Germline V CDR1 and CDR2: MDHEN, SYDVKM. The CDR3 sequence is CASSPRASGSRETQYF. In nucleotides, the CDR3 is TGTGCCAGCAGCCCCCGCGCTAGCGGGAGTAGGGAGACCCAGTACTTC.

This rearrangement joins TRBV4-3 to TRBJ2-4; 9 bases align to TRBD2. Germline CDR1 is LGHNA and CDR2 is YSLEER. This CDR3 has 18 amino acids. V lost 0 bases and J lost 7; bases outside the gene matches: 13. The CDR3 DNA follows: TGCGCCAGCAGCCAAGATCTCGGCCGTGGCGGGGGGGTGAACATTCAGTACTTC. This sequence encodes CASSQDLGRGGGVNIQYF.

This clone has just a few counts. This chain joins TRBV4-2 and TRBJ1-1; D not certain. CDR1 is LGHNA and CDR2 is YNFKEQ in the germline V gene. The CDR3 sequence is 13 residues long. Trimming took off 4 bases at V and 6 bases at J, with 12 bases between the two ends. The CDR3 region is CASSPPGIAEAFF. DNA of the CDR3: TGTGCCAGCAGCCCTCCGGGGATAGCTGAAGCTTTCTTT.

The V gene is TRBV4-2, the J gene TRBJ2-7, with 13 bases identical to TRBD2. CDR1 is LGHNA and CDR2 is YNFKEQ in the germline V gene. The CDR3 covers 17 residues. The junction had 10 bases not matched to a gene; V was cut back by 4 bases and J by 4 bases. DNA of the CDR3: TGTGCCAGCAGCCCGCGGACTAGCGGGAGCTTTGTTTACGAGCAGTACTTC. Its protein product is CASSPRTSGSFVYEQYF.

The J gene is TRBJ1-2, the V gene TRBV5-4; D gene unclear. V dropped 5 bases and J dropped 2 bases, with 16 bases sitting between them. The CDR3 is made up of 15 amino acids. The germline gives CDR1 SGHNT, CDR2 YYREEE (reference sequence). CDR3 sequence reads: CASSIGRAQNYGYTF. CDR3 nucleotides: TGTGCCAGCAGTATTGGGCGGGCGCAGAACTATGGCTACACCTTC.

J is TRBJ2-2 and V is TRBV9, with 7 positions matching TRBD1. Unmatched junction bases numbered 4, after V lost 3 bases and J lost 5 bases. This CDR3 has 14 residues. From germline, CDR1 is SGDLS and CDR2 YYNGEE. In nucleotides, the CDR3 is TGTGCCAGCAGCGCCCAGACAGGGACCGGGGAGCTGTTTTTT. It specifies CASSAQTGTGELFF.

The chain has TRBV7-9 and TRBJ2-7, with D perhaps TRBD1 (6 bases). The CDR3 totals 16 residues. V was cut by 3 bases and J by 3 bases, with 18 bases left in between. CDR1 is SEHNR and CDR2 is FQNEAQ in the germline V gene (reference sequence). The CDR3 here is CASSFLGQIRVYEQYF. DNA of the CDR3: TGTGCCAGCAGCTTCCTAGGACAGATAAGGGTCTACGAGCAGTACTTC. Variable domain in full (rest from reference TRBV7-9 and TRBJ2-7): DTGVSQNPRHKITKRGQNVTFRCDPISEHNRLYWYRQTLGQGPEFLTYFQNEAQLEKSRLLSDRFSAERPKGSFSTLEIQRTEQGDSAMYLCASSFLGQIRVYEQYFGPGTRLTVT.

The gene calls are TRBV4-2 and TRBJ2-6, with D possibly TRBD2 on 5 matching bases. CDR3 size: 16 residues. Trimming cost V 4 bases and J 2 bases, with 12 bases left between them. The germline V gene encodes CDR1 LGHNA and CDR2 YNFKEQ. The CDR3 DNA is TGTGCCAGCAGCCCAGCAACGGGGACTGGGGCCAACGTCCTGACTTTC. Amino acids: CASSPATGTGANVLTF.

In its sample, this clone was seen a few times. The chain is built from TRBV2 and TRBJ1-2; D is unresolved. The CDR3 contains 12 residues. CDR1 is SNHLY and CDR2 is FYNNEI in the germline V gene. The V end lost 7 bases, the J end lost 6 bases, and 12 bases lay between the germline ends. The CDR3 region has the DNA TGTGCCAGCATGGCGGGGATAGATGGCTACACCTTC. As protein: CASMAGIDGYTF.

The chain links TRBV21-1 to TRBJ1-5; the D call of TRBD1 is as the table states it, not checked on the DNA. TRBV21-1 corresponds to a pseudogene. CDR3 length: 14 residues. The CDR3 spells CASNHVQGNQPQHF. The CDR3 coding sequence is TGTGCCAGCAACCACGTACAGGGTAATCAGCCCCAGCATTTT.

V is TRBV6-1 and J is TRBJ2-5; 10 nucleotides line up with TRBD1. TRBJ2-7 explains the end of the DNA better; the J call may be wrong. The CDR3 has 14 residues. Looked up from germline, CDR1 is MNHNS and CDR2 is SASEGT. The CDR3 here is CASSGTGGLSEQYF. As DNA, the CDR3 is TGTGCCAGCAGTGGGACAGGGGGTCTGAGCGAGCAGTACTTC.

The chain is built from TRBV19 and TRBJ2-3; D might be TRBD1 (5 bases). The CDR3 runs to 14 residues. The germline V gene has CDR1 LNHDA and CDR2 SQIVND (reference sequence). Trimming stripped 1 base from V and 2 bases from J, with 7 bases between. As DNA, the CDR3 is TGTGCCAGTAGTATAGGACAGACCACAGATACGCAGTATTTT. Translated: CASSIGQTTDTQYF.

This clone was counted only a few times. The chain uses TRBV5-6 and TRBJ1-5; 8 bases are a match to TRBD1. Germline CDR1 SGHDT, CDR2 YYEEEE. The CDR3 loop spans 16 amino acids. With 4 bases clipped from V and 0 bases from J, the junction kept 6 bases outside the gene matches. DNA for the CDR3: TGTGCCAGCAGCCGACAGGGGACCCCTAGCAATCAGCCCCAGCATTTT. It codes for CASSRQGTPSNQPQHF. The full variable domain, rest sourced from reference TRBV5-6 and TRBJ1-5, is DAGVTQSPTHLIKTRGQQVTLRCSPKSGHDTVSWYQQALGQGPQFIFQYYEEEERQRGNFPDRFSGHQFPNYSSELNVNALLLGDSALYLCASSRQGTPSNQPQHFGDGTRLSIL.

This clone was recorded a few times. V and J are TRBV7-3 and TRBJ2-2, with D hard to call. V dropped 2 bases and J dropped 8 bases, with 9 bases sitting between them. CDR1 SGHTA and CDR2 FQGTGA come from the germline V gene. There are 13 residues in the CDR3. DNA for the CDR3: TGTGCCAGCAGCTTAGCCAAAGGAGGGGAGCTGTTTTTT. Translation gives CASSLAKGGELFF.

The chain has TRBV29-1 and TRBJ1-3; 10 bases map to TRBD1. The junction had 13 bases not matched to a gene; V was cut back by 5 bases and J by 3 bases. Per germline, CDR1 SQVTM and CDR2 ANQGSEA. The length of the CDR3 is 17 residues. The DNA for the CDR3 is TGCAGCGTTCGCTGGGGTCCGGGGACAGGGGTTGGAAACACCATATATTTT. It translates to CSVRWGPGTGVGNTIYF.